Following are 32 T cell receptor beta chains from one sample sequenced in a study of blood T cell repertoires in COVID-19. Sequencing was performed with immunoSEQ multiplex PCR; in TCRdb, only in-frame clones are kept and a portion is missing. The sample carries approximately 240,000 clones, approximately 87% recorded once. The sample taken for sequencing was PBMCs or T cells enriched from blood (not recorded which). These receptors were taken from a woman aged 45-65 years in a cohort exposed to, infected with or recovered from COVID-19 (not recorded which).

This sequence joins TRBV18 and TRBJ2-1; 8 bases fit TRBD1. Germline loops: CDR1 KGHSH, CDR2 LQKENI. V lost 6 bases to trimming and J lost 14 bases; unmatched junction nucleotides: 12. CDR3 length equals 13 residues. The CDR3 here is CASSGQGSTGEFF. DNA for the CDR3: TGTGCCAGCTCCGGACAGGGATCAACCGGGGAGTTCTTC.

J is TRBJ1-2 and V is TRBV18, with D tentatively TRBD1 (6 bases). V lost 5 bases, J lost 5 bases, and 12 bases lay in between. CDR1 and CDR2 from the germline V gene are KGHSH and LQKENI. The CDR3 is made up of 13 amino acids. CDR3 nucleotide sequence: TGTGCCAGCTCATCGGACAGCTCGTATGGCTACACCTTC. This sequence encodes CASSSDSSYGYTF.

The V call is TRBV5-8, the J call TRBJ1-3; D unclear. The V end lost 1 base, the J end lost 4 bases, and 18 bases lay between the germline ends. This CDR3 has 17 amino acids. CDR1 and CDR2 (germline): SGHTS, YDEGEE. In DNA form, the CDR3 reads TGTGCCAGCAGCTTGTTGTATGACTCCCGAAGCGGAAACACCATATATTTT. This gives the protein CASSLLYDSRSGNTIYF.

This clone came up once. This chain uses TRBV9 with TRBJ1-1; D is possibly TRBD1 (5 bases). CDR3 size: 13 residues. Per germline, CDR1 SGDLS and CDR2 YYNGEE. V was shortened by 0 bases and J by 6 bases, with 9 bases between the two germline ends. This CDR3 is CASSVGRGAEAFF. The CDR3 DNA reads TGTGCCAGCAGCGTAGGGCGGGGGGCTGAAGCTTTCTTT.

The genes are TRBV5-1 and TRBJ1-2; 7 nucleotides line up with TRBD1. Germline V CDR1 and CDR2: SGHRS, YFSETQ. J gave up 4 bases and V 0 bases, and 3 bases lay outside the gene matches. This CDR3 has 14 residues. In DNA form, the CDR3 reads TGCGCCAGCAGCTTGGAACAGGGGAGCTATGGCTACACCTTC. Translated: CASSLEQGSYGYTF. The full variable domain, in which reference TRBV5-1 and TRBJ1-2 provide the parts outside the CDR3, is KAGVTQTPRYLIKTRGQQVTLSCSPISGHRSVSWYQQTPGQGLQFLFEYFSETQRNKGNFPGRFSGRQFSNSRSEMNVSTLELGDSALYLCASSLEQGSYGYTFGSGTRLTVV.

This clone was found a few times. The rearrangement links TRBV9 to TRBJ2-7; D may be TRBD2 (6 bases). Trimming took off 3 bases at V and 3 bases at J, with 16 bases between the two ends. The CDR3 is 15 residues long. The V gene's germline CDR1 is SGDLS and CDR2 YYNGEE. The CDR3 reads CASSGGGEVGYEQYF. The DNA of the CDR3 is TGTGCCAGCAGCGGAGGAGGGGAGGTGGGCTACGAGCAGTACTTC.

The chain recombines TRBV4-2 with TRBJ1-2, with 8 bases matching TRBD1. The CDR3 has 16 residues. V trimming: 0 bases; J trimming: 2 bases; junction bases outside the gene matches: 5. Germline loops: CDR1 LGHNA, CDR2 YNFKEQ. CDR3 coding DNA: TGTGCCAGCAGCCAAGATTTCCGACAGGGGAACTATGGCTACACCTTC. This encodes CASSQDFRQGNYGYTF.

The chain combines TRBV11-3 with TRBJ2-3; D is undetermined. The CDR3 length is 12 residues. The V gene lost 4 bases and the J gene lost 6 bases, with 8 bases spanning the gap. From germline, CDR1 is SGHNT and CDR2 YENEEA. As DNA, the CDR3 is TGTGCCAGCAGCTCCCCGGGTGATACGCAGTATTTT. Its translation: CASSSPGDTQYF. The whole variable domain, remainder taken from reference TRBV11-3 and TRBJ2-3, is EAGVVQSPRYKIIEKKQPVAFWCNPISGHNTLYWYLQNLGQGPELLIRYENEEAVDDSQLPKDRFSAERLKGVDSTLKIQPAELGDSAVYLCASSSPGDTQYFGPGTRLTVL.

The chain carries TRBV27 and TRBJ1-2; D is uncertain. The CDR3 contains 13 residues. CDR1 and CDR2 from the germline V gene are MNHEY and SMNVEV (reference sequence). V shed 8 bases and J shed 3 bases, with 13 bases lying between them. The CDR3 loop reads CASHSAADYGYTF. The CDR3 DNA follows: TGTGCCAGCCACTCGGCTGCGGACTATGGCTACACCTTC.

The chain couples TRBV19 to TRBJ1-1; maybe TRBD1 (5 bases). The CDR3 has 13 amino acids. V lost 5 bases and J 3 bases, leaving 10 bases between the germline ends. Germline CDR1 LNHDA, CDR2 SQIVND (reference sequence). CDR3 protein: CASSQRGDTEAFF. In DNA form, the CDR3 reads TGTGCCAGTAGTCAACGGGGGGACACTGAAGCTTTCTTT.

The rearrangement uses TRBV6-5 and TRBJ1-3; a weak D match, TRBD1 (6 bases). The germline gives CDR1 MNHEY, CDR2 SVGAGI. Trimming removed 7 bases at V and 4 bases at J, with 17 bases between. This CDR3 is built from 15 residues. The CDR3 loop reads CASTESGAGGNTIYF. The CDR3 nucleotides are TGTGCCAGCACCGAATCAGGGGCAGGCGGAAACACCATATATTTT.

The V call is TRBV4-3, the J call TRBJ2-3; 7 bases map to TRBD2. CDR3 length equals 16 residues. The junction had 3 bases not matched to a gene; V was cut back by 0 bases and J by 0 bases. The germline V gene has CDR1 LGHNA and CDR2 YSLEER. DNA of the CDR3: TGCGCCAGCAGCCAAGATCCAGCGGGGAGCACAGATACGCAGTATTTT. As protein: CASSQDPAGSTDTQYF.

The rearrangement links TRBV6-5 to TRBJ1-2; 10 bases line up with TRBD1. The CDR3 length is 14 residues. Trimming at V came to 6 bases and at J to 8 bases, leaving 9 bases not matched to a gene. Per the germline V gene, CDR1 is MNHEY and CDR2 is SVGAGI. The CDR3 nucleotides are TGTGCCAGCAGACAGACCGGGACAGGGGCCGGCTACACCTTC. Residues: CASRQTGTGAGYTF.

The chain joins TRBV19 to TRBJ1-6, with TRBD1 identical over 8 bases. Unmatched junction bases numbered 3, after V lost 6 bases and J lost 5 bases. The germline gives CDR1 LNHDA, CDR2 SQIVND (reference sequence). The CDR3 covers 14 residues. Here the CDR3 DNA reads TGTGCCAGTAGGGGGACAGGAAATAATTCACCCCTCCACTTT. This gives the protein CASRGTGNNSPLHF.

CDR3 protein: CASSRQASREQYF. The CDR3 coding sequence is TGTGCCAGCAGTCGACAGGCATCTAGGGAGCAGTACTTC. The chain is built from TRBV2 and TRBJ2-7; a possible D gene is TRBD1 (6 bases). There are 13 residues in the CDR3. The V end was cut by 5 bases, the J end by 7 bases, with 15 bases between. Germline loops: CDR1 SNHLY, CDR2 FYNNEI.

The chain couples TRBV11-2 to TRBJ1-1; 7 bases are a match to TRBD1. With 5 bases clipped from V and 2 bases from J, the junction kept 5 bases outside the gene matches. The CDR3 consists of 14 residues. Germline lookup yields CDR1 SGHAT and CDR2 FQNNGV. The CDR3 bases are TGTGCCAGCAGCCTTCGACAGGGCAACACTGAAGCTTTCTTT. Its protein is CASSLRQGNTEAFF.

The J gene is TRBJ1-3, the V gene TRBV29-1, with D uncertain. The CDR3 is made up of 12 amino acids. Germline values: CDR1 SQVTM, CDR2 ANQGSEA. The ends were cut back, 4 bases at V and 0 bases at J, with 4 bases in the middle. The CDR3 spells CSVASSGNTIYF. The CDR3 nucleotides read TGCAGCGTTGCCAGCTCTGGAAACACCATATATTTT.

The V gene is TRBV6-1, the J gene TRBJ2-2; 10 positions match TRBD2. The germline V gene has CDR1 MNHNS and CDR2 SASEGT. This CDR3 spans 18 amino acids. The trim removed 1 base at V and 1 base at J, leaving 6 bases unmatched. DNA of the CDR3: TGTGCCAGCAGTGAAGTCCCGACTAGCGGGCAGAACACCGGGGAGCTGTTTTTT. Protein sequence: CASSEVPTSGQNTGELFF.

The chain links TRBV6-2 or TRBV6-3 to TRBJ1-2; no reliable D call. V was trimmed by 2 bases and J by 8 bases, leaving 9 bases between them. CDR1 is MNHEY, CDR2 SVGEGT, per germline. This CDR3 is 12 amino acids long. CDR3 nucleotide sequence: TGTGCCAGCAGTTACCTGGCGGGGGGCTACACCTTC. Translating gives CASSYLAGGYTF.

The rearrangement joins TRBV28 to TRBJ1-6; 7 positions agree with TRBD1. The CDR3 has 16 residues. The germline V gene encodes CDR1 MDHEN and CDR2 SYDVKM. After removal of 4 bases from V and 2 bases from J, the junction contained 5 bases not matched to a gene. CDR3 region: CASSSGTAAYNSPLHF. CDR3 coding DNA: TGTGCCAGCAGTTCCGGGACAGCCGCCTATAATTCACCCCTCCACTTT. Drawing the rest from reference TRBV28 and TRBJ1-6, the complete variable domain is DVKVTQSSRYLVKRTGEKVFLECVQDMDHENMFWYRQDPGLGLRLIYFSYDVKMKEKGDIPEGYSVSREKKERFSLILESASTNQTSMYLCASSSGTAAYNSPLHFGNGTRLTVT.

Judged by abundance, this clone is medium-sized (0.01 to 0.1%). The V gene is TRBV19, the J gene TRBJ1-1; tentative D call: TRBD1 (5 bases). Deletions cut 5 bases from V and 4 bases from J, with 14 bases between. Germline values: CDR1 LNHDA, CDR2 SQIVND (reference sequence). CDR3 length: 14 amino acids. This CDR3 is CASSWGRAGTEAFF. CDR3 bases: TGTGCCAGTAGTTGGGGCAGGGCCGGCACTGAAGCTTTCTTT.

The chain carries TRBV28 and TRBJ1-2, with D uncertain. Looked up from germline, CDR1 is MDHEN and CDR2 is SYDVKM. V lost 4 bases, J lost 0 bases, and 12 bases lay in between. There are 15 residues in the CDR3. The CDR3 loop is CASSSNGSPNYGYTF. In DNA form, the CDR3 reads TGTGCCAGCAGTTCCAACGGGAGTCCTAACTATGGCTACACCTTC.

V gene TRBV3-1 (or the pseudogene TRBV3-2) combines with J gene TRBJ2-3; D is perhaps TRBD2 (6 bases). The V gene lost 2 bases and the J gene lost 0 bases, with 9 bases spanning the gap. CDR3 length equals 15 residues. Germline-derived CDR1 and CDR2 are LGHDT and YNNKEL (reference sequence). CDR3 loop: CASSQLSGSTDTQYF. CDR3 coding DNA: TGTGCCAGCAGCCAACTTAGCGGTAGCACAGATACGCAGTATTTT.

The chain has TRBV2 and TRBJ1-5; D gene uncertain. CDR3 length equals 12 residues. Trimming took 2 bases from V and 6 from J, leaving 5 bases between them. Germline V gene lookup returns CDR1 SNHLY and CDR2 FYNNEI. The CDR3 here is CASSEIVQPQHF. CDR3 coding DNA: TGTGCCAGCAGTGAAATAGTTCAGCCCCAGCATTTT.

The rearrangement uses TRBV11-2 and TRBJ2-1; no definite D call. Deletions cut 0 bases from V and 5 bases from J, with 8 bases between. Per germline, CDR1 SGHAT and CDR2 FQNNGV. This CDR3 has 14 amino acids. CDR3 amino acids: CASSLDPNNNEQFF. The CDR3 region has the DNA TGTGCCAGCAGCTTAGACCCAAACAACAATGAGCAGTTCTTC.

This rearrangement joins TRBV9 to TRBJ2-2, with 8 bases matching TRBD2. Germline lookup yields CDR1 SGDLS and CDR2 YYNGEE. The CDR3 sequence is 19 residues long. V lost 4 bases and J lost 0; bases outside the gene matches: 14. The DNA for the CDR3 is TGTGCCAGCAGCATAAGAGATGAGCGGGGGAGATCGAACACCGGGGAGCTGTTTTTT. Translation: CASSIRDERGRSNTGELFF. The whole variable domain, filled in from reference TRBV9 and TRBJ2-2, reads DSGVTQTPKHLITATGQRVTLRCSPRSGDLSVYWYQQSLDQGLQFLIQYYNGEERAKGNILERFSAQQFPDLHSELNLSSLELGDSALYFCASSIRDERGRSNTGELFFGEGSRLTVL.

This chain joins TRBV27 and TRBJ1-1; possibly TRBD1 for D (5 bases). Trimming took off 6 bases at V and 4 bases at J, with 12 bases between the two ends. The V gene's germline CDR1 is MNHEY and CDR2 SMNVEV (reference sequence). The CDR3 covers 13 residues. CDR3 protein: CASSPGLGTEAFF. The CDR3 DNA is TGTGCCAGCAGCCCAGGGCTTGGCACTGAAGCTTTCTTT.

CDR3 region: CASSKGAGKGYGYTF. CDR3 DNA sequence: TGCGCCAGCAGCAAGGGCGCAGGGAAAGGCTATGGCTACACCTTC. The J gene is TRBJ1-2, the V gene TRBV5-1; the D gene is possibly TRBD1 (5 bases). This CDR3 contains 15 residues. The V gene's germline CDR1 is SGHRS and CDR2 YFSETQ. The ends were cut back, 4 bases at V and 4 bases at J, with 17 bases in the middle.

The chain employs TRBV6-5 and TRBJ2-7, with 7 bases that match TRBD1. CDR3 length: 12 residues. Looked up from germline, CDR1 is MNHEY and CDR2 is SVGAGI. V lost 6 bases, J lost 7 bases, and 6 bases stayed unmatched. The DNA of the CDR3 is TGTGCCAGCAGACGGGGACAGCAAGAGCAGTACTTC. It encodes CASRRGQQEQYF.

About this clone itself: Distinct nucleotide sequences in the sample also encode this CDR3. V and J are TRBV7-2 and TRBJ1-2; no clear D gene. Germline CDR1 SGHTA, CDR2 FQGNSA. V was cut by 1 base and J by 3 bases, with 6 bases left in between. The CDR3 consists of 13 residues. CDR3 protein: CASSLGQDYGYTF. As DNA, the CDR3 is TGTGCCAGCAGCTTAGGTCAGGACTATGGCTACACCTTC.

This chain links TRBV2 with TRBJ1-5; D perhaps matches TRBD1 (6 bases). The CDR3 has 15 residues. The V and J ends lost 6 bases and 3 bases respectively, with 15 bases between them. Germline V CDR1 and CDR2: SNHLY, FYNNEI. CDR3 bases: TGTGCCAGCAGCATAGACAGGTCACCCAATCAGCCCCAGCATTTT. This codes for CASSIDRSPNQPQHF.

In this sample, this clone turned up a few times. CDR3 sequence reads: CASSLGDRGGNTIYF. The CDR3 region has the DNA TGCGCCAGCAGCTTGGGGGACAGGGGCGGAAACACCATATATTTT. This sequence joins TRBV5-1 and TRBJ1-3; TRBD1 aligns across 10 bases. From germline, CDR1 is SGHRS and CDR2 YFSETQ. The CDR3 spans 15 residues. Germline trimming cut 0 bases from V and 4 bases from J; bases unmatched to any gene: 1.